This T cell receptor (beta chain) comes out of a study of control samples from healthy donors and cancer patients. Measured with immunoSEQ multiplex PCR; TCRdb has only the in-frame clones, and not every one. The table includes roughly 170,000 clones, over 85% detected once. The TCR sequence derives from a woman aged 60-75 years in good health. Sequencing was carried out using blood.

The CDR3 DNA reads TGTGCCAGCAGCGCGGGACAGGGGTACAATGAGCAGTTCTTC. Protein product: CASSAGQGYNEQFF. The chain carries TRBV5-5 and TRBJ2-1; 10 bases fit TRBD1. Per the germline V gene, CDR1 is SGHKS and CDR2 is YYEKEE (reference sequence). The junction had 2 bases not matched to a gene; V was cut back by 4 bases and J by 4 bases. The length of the CDR3 is 14 residues.